One sample yielded the 3 T cell receptor beta chains listed below, sequenced in a study of early T cells in non-severe SARS-CoV-2 infection (dated by TCRdb to about 2021). Library preparation used 5' RACE. For sequencing, a NextSeq 500 was employed. The public reads were reprocessed in TCRdb via fastp at Q25 and MiXCR, keeping in-frame beta chains. Every CDR3 protein is listed once, alongside the most common genes and DNA of its rows. This sample has tens of thousands of distinct CDR3 sequences in its table, and 15% of those were observed once. Less than 15% of the sample rests with the top ten. Material for sequencing was whole blood. These receptors all come from an adult who was a healthcare worker with PCR-confirmed SARS-CoV-2 infection or an uninfected control (not recorded which).

This clonotype turned up a few times. This chain joins TRBV7-6 and TRBJ1-1, with D maybe TRBD1 (5 bases). In germline, CDR1 is SGHVS, CDR2 FNYEAQ. The CDR3 totals 17 residues. The V end was cut by 8 bases, the J end by 1 base, with 23 bases between. The DNA for the CDR3 is TGTGCCAGCCACAGGTGGGGGACGGCCCAAGCGAACACTGAAGCTTTCTTT. Encoded protein: CASHRWGTAQANTEAFF.

The chain has TRBV6-2 or TRBV6-3 and TRBJ2-2, with TRBD2 matching 11 bases. This CDR3 is built from 15 residues. CDR1 is MNHEY and CDR2 is SVGEGT in the germline V gene. The V gene end was trimmed by 2 bases and the J gene end by 8 bases; junction bases not matched to a gene: 4. As DNA, the CDR3 is TGTGCCAGCAGTTACGATACTAGCGGGAGAGGGGAGCTGTTTTTT. This codes for CASSYDTSGRGELFF.

V and J are TRBV11-2 and TRBJ1-3; no clear D. V was clipped by 5 bases and J by 7 bases, with 12 bases between them. Germline V lookup: CDR1 SGHAT, CDR2 FQNNGV. CDR3 length: 13 residues. The CDR3 region has the DNA TGTGCCAGCAGCCCGTGGAGGGAGAACACCATATATTTT. Translating gives CASSPWRENTIYF.